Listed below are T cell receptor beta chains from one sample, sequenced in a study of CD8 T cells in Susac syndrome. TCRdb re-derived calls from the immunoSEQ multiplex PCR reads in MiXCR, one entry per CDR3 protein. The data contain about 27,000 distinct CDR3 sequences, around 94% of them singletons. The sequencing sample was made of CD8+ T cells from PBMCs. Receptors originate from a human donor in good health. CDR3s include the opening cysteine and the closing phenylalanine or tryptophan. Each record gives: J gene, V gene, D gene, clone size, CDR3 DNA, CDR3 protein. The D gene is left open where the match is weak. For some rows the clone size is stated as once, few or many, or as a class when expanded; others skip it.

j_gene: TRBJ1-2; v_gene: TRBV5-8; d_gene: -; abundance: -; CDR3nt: TGTGCCAGCAGCTTGGAGGGCAGGGTCTATGGCTACACCTTC; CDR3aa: CASSLEGRVYGYTF
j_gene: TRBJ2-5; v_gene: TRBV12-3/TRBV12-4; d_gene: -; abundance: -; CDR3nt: TGTGCCAGCACCTGGGGGCTGGCGGGGCCCCGGGGGACCCAGTACTTC; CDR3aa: CASTWGLAGPRGTQYF
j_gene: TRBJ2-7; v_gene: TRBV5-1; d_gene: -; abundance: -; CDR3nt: TGCGCCAGCAGCTTGGAGGGCAGGTTTCTGGACGAGCAGTACTTC; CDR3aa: CASSLEGRFLDEQYF
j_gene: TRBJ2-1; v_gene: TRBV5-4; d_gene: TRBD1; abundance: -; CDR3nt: TGTGCCAGCAGCTTGGGGTGGGACAGGGGTAACAATGAGCAGTTCTTC; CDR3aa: CASSLGWDRGNNEQFF
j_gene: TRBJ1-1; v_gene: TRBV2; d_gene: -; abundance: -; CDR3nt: TGTGCCAGCAGTGAAACGACAGTTTCGAACACTGAAGCTTTCTTT; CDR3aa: CASSETTVSNTEAFF
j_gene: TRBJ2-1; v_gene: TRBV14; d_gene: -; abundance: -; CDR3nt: TGTGCCAGCAGCCAATTACAGGAAGGAAAGTCGGGTGAGCAGTTCTTC; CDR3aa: CASSQLQEGKSGEQFF
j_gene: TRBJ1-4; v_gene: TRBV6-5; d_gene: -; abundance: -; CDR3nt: TGTGCCAGCAGTTATGGGACCAGTTATGAAAAACTGTTTTTT; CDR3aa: CASSYGTSYEKLFF
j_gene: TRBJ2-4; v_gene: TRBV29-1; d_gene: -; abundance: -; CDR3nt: TGCAGCGTTGCAAATCAAGGGGACCAAAACATTCAGTACTTC; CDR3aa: CSVANQGDQNIQYF
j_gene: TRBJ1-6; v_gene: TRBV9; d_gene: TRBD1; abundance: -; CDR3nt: TGTGCCAGCAGCGCTCACGACAGGGCCGCTCACTCACCCCTCCACTTT; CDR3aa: CASSAHDRAAHSPLHF
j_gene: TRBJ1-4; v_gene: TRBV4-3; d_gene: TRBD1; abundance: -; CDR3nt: TGCGCCAGCAGCCATCACACAGGGGCAACTAATGAAAAACTGTTTTTT; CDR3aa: CASSHHTGATNEKLFF
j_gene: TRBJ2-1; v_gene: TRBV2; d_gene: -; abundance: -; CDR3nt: TGTGCCAGCAGTGAGCAGTTCTTC; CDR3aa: CASSEQFF
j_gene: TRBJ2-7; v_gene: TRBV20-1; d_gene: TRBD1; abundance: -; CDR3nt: TGCAGTGCTAGAGTACCGCTTACCGGACAGGGGGGGTCTCCCTACGAGCAGTACTTC; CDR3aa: CSARVPLTGQGGSPYEQYF
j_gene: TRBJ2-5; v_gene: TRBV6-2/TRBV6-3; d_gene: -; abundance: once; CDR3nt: TGTGCCAGCAGCCAGGACACCGACGCTCAAGAGACCCAGTACTTC; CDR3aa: CASSQDTDAQETQYF
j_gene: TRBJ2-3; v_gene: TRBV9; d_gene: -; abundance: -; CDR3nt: TGTGCCAGCAGCGAAGGGGGCACAGATACGCAGTATTTT; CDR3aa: CASSEGGTDTQYF
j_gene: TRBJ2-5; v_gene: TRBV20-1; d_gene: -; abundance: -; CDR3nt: TGCAGTGCTAGAGGGGGACAGGGTTTGGTGGCAAGCGGGGGGCCCTTCCAAGAGACCCAGTACTTC; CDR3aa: CSARGGQGLVASGGPFQETQYF
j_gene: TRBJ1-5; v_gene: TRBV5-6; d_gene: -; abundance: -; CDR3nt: TGTGCCAGCAGCTTGGGACAGAGCAATCAGCCCCAGCATTTT; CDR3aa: CASSLGQSNQPQHF
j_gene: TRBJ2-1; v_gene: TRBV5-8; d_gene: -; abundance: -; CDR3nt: TGTGCCACCCAGCTTGGATCTACCTACAATGAGCAGTTCTTC; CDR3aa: CATQLGSTYNEQFF
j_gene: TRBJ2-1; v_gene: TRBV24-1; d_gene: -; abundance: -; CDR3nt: TGTGCCACCAGTAGTAACAGGGGGGGTTACAATGAGCAGTTCTTC; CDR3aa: CATSSNRGGYNEQFF
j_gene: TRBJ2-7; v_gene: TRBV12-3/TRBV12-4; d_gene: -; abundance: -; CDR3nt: TGTGCCAGCAATCCTAACTCCGGGACACCCCCCGGAGAGTACTTC; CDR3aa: CASNPNSGTPPGEYF
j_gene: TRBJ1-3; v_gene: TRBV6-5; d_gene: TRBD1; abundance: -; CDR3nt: TGTGCCACCTTCGAACAGGGGGGGGCCATATATTTT; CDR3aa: CATFEQGGAIYF
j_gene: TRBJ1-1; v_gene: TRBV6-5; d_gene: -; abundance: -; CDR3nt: TGTGCCAGCAGTTACTCAGGGTCGGGCAGTTCGGACTACGGTGAAGCTTTCTTT; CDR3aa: CASSYSGSGSSDYGEAFF
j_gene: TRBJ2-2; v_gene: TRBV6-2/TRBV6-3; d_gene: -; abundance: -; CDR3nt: TGTGCCAGCACCTCCCTAATCATCTCGAACACCGGGGAGCTGTTTTTT; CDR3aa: CASTSLIISNTGELFF
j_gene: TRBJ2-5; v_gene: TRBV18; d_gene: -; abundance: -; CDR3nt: TGTGCCAGCTCAGGAATGACAGGAAGAGAGACCCAGTACTTC; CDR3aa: CASSGMTGRETQYF
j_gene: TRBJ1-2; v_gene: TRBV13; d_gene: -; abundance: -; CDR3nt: TGTGCCAGCAGCCCTCGGGGACACGGAAACTATGGCTACACCTTC; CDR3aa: CASSPRGHGNYGYTF
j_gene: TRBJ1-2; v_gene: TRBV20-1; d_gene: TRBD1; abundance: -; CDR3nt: TGCAGTGCTAGAACCGGGACAGACTCGGGGGGCTACACCTTC; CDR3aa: CSARTGTDSGGYTF
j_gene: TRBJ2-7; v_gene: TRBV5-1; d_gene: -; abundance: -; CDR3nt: TGCGCCAGCAGCGACCAGGGGCCGTCCTACGAGCAGTACTTC; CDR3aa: CASSDQGPSYEQYF
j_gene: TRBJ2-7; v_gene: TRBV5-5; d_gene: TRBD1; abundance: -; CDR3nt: TGTGCCAGCAGCTCACCGGGACAGGGCATTGACTACGAGCAGTACTTC; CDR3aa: CASSSPGQGIDYEQYF
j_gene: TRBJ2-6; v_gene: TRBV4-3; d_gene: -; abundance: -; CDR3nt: TGCGCCAGCAGCCAAGGGGCCCTCTCTGGGGCCAACGTCCTGACTTTC; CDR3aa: CASSQGALSGANVLTF
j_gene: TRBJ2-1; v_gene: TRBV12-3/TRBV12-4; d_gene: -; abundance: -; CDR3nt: TGTGCCAGCAGTCCACAGGGCAATGAGCAGTTCTTC; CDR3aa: CASSPQGNEQFF